This T cell receptor beta chain was sequenced during a study of control samples from healthy donors and cancer patients. The table came from immunoSEQ multiplex PCR; TCRdb's copy has only in-frame clones and leaves some out. The repertoire holds around 100,000 clones, with about 90% as singletons. This receptor was taken from a young woman in good health. The sample was blood.

CDR3 bases: TGTGCCTGGAGTGGGTCAACAGGGTACCAAGAGACCCAGTACTTC. Its translation is CAWSGSTGYQETQYF. The chain combines TRBV30 with TRBJ2-5, with TRBD1 as a possible D gene (6 bases). The CDR3 extends over 15 amino acids. Germline V gene sequence: CDR1 GTSNPN, CDR2 SVGIG (reference sequence). The V gene lost 1 base and the J gene lost 0 bases, with 12 bases spanning the gap.